Listed here are 7 T cell receptor beta chains from one sample, sequenced in a study of human T cells and chemical hapten exposure. Via MiXCR, TCRdb re-called the RACE reads, giving one row per CDR3 protein. The data contain some 89,000 distinct CDR3 sequences, 25% to 35% of them singletons. The time point was: patch test 3, about 24 weeks after DPC sensitization. Treatment: therapeutic diphenylcyclopropenone sensitization with weekly scalp DPC. The sequenced sample was whole blood, obtained in connection with sensitization to the hapten diphenylcyclopropenone (DPC). These TCRs come from a middle-aged man with alopecia areata. Some clones in this sample may be carry-over from other donors' samples.

The rearrangement links TRBV9 to TRBJ2-3; 10 nucleotides line up with TRBD2. V lost 3 bases to trimming and J lost 3 bases; unmatched junction nucleotides: 10. This CDR3 has 17 residues. The germline V gene encodes CDR1 SGDLS and CDR2 YYNGEE. Here the CDR3 DNA reads TGTGCCAGCAGCGCCATCAGCGGGAGGGCCGGGACAGATACGCAGTATTTT. It specifies CASSAISGRAGTDTQYF.

This clonotype was counted only a few times. The rearrangement links TRBV9 to TRBJ2-3; D gene uncertain. The CDR3 has 12 amino acids. Trimming pared 5 bases from V and 6 bases from J, leaving 10 bases between. Germline V lookup: CDR1 SGDLS, CDR2 YYNGEE. CDR3 nucleotide sequence: TGTGCCAGCAGTGCTTCAGTGGATACGCAGTATTTT. Translated, it gives CASSASVDTQYF.

V is TRBV20-1 and J is TRBJ2-6, with D uncertain. Germline lookup yields CDR1 DFQATT and CDR2 SNEGSKA (reference sequence). With 3 bases removed from V and 0 bases from J, the gap between germline ends came to 9 bases. The CDR3 totals 15 residues. CDR3 amino acids: CSASRPTSGANVLTF. The CDR3 DNA is TGCAGTGCTAGTCGCCCAACCTCTGGGGCCAACGTCCTGACTTTC.

The chain employs TRBV3-1 and TRBJ2-1, with 8 bases aligning to TRBD2. The V segment lost 5 bases and the J segment 5 bases; nucleotides outside the gene matches: 14. The CDR3 covers 17 residues. Germline-derived CDR1 and CDR2 are LGHDT and YNNKEL (reference sequence). In nucleotides, the CDR3 is TGTGCCAGCAGCTCACCTCCAGCGGGACTAGTCCACAATGAGCAGTTCTTC. Its translation is CASSSPPAGLVHNEQFF.

The chain recombines TRBV28 with TRBJ2-7; 7 bases match TRBD1. V dropped 6 bases and J dropped 3; count of bases not matched to a gene: 5. Looked up from germline, CDR1 is MDHEN and CDR2 is SYDVKM. CDR3 length equals 13 residues. CDR3 coding DNA: TGTGCCAGCAGGCCGGGACAGAGCTACGAGCAGTACTTC. Protein product: CASRPGQSYEQYF. The whole variable domain, remainder taken from reference TRBV28 and TRBJ2-7, is DVKVTQSSRYLVKRTGEKVFLECVQDMDHENMFWYRQDPGLGLRLIYFSYDVKMKEKGDIPEGYSVSREKKERFSLILESASTNQTSMYLCASRPGQSYEQYFGPGTRLTVT.

This rearrangement joins TRBV9 to TRBJ2-1; 7 bases agree with TRBD2. CDR1 is SGDLS and CDR2 is YYNGEE in the germline V gene. This CDR3 region has 15 residues. Losses at the gene ends were 4 bases for V and 7 bases for J; bases not matched to a gene: 11. The CDR3 reads CASSLSGTVLNEQFF. The DNA for the CDR3 is TGTGCCAGCAGCCTGAGCGGGACTGTTCTTAATGAGCAGTTCTTC.

This chain links TRBV24-1 with TRBJ2-2, with TRBD1 matching 7 bases. Losses at the gene ends were 7 bases for V and 0 bases for J; bases not matched to a gene: 1. Germline assignment: CDR1 KGHDR and CDR2 SFDVKD. This CDR3 has 14 residues. This CDR3 reads CATRDRTNTGELFF. The CDR3 DNA follows: TGTGCCACCAGGGACAGGACGAACACCGGGGAGCTGTTTTTT.